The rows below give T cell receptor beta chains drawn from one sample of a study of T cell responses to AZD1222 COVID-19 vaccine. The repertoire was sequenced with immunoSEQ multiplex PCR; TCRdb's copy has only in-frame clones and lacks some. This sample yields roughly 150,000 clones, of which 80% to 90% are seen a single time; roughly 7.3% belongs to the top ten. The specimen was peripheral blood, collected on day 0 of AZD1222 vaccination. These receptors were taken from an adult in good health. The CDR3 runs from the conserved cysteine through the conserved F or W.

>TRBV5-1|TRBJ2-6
CASSLGQGASGANVLTF
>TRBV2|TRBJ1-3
CASSEEGLVGNTIYF
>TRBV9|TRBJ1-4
CASSGNVGAGEKLFF
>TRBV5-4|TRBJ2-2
CASSLGLAGDNTGELFF
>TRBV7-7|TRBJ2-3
CASSRGHTDTQYF
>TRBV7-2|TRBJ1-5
CASSPNSLWVGNQPQHF
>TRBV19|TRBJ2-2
CASSRGSGELFF
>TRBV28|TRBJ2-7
CASSFSGRTGQYF
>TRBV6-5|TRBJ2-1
CASSYMGRAEQFF
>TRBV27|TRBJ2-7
CASSLFVGQSSYEQYF
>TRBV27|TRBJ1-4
CASSRVGREKLFF
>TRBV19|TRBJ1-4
CASRKGEKLFF
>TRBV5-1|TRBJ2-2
CASSLPQHPLAGGPPGELFF
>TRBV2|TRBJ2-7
CASSGLAGGYEQYF
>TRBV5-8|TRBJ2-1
CASSSHRTSGKYNEQFF
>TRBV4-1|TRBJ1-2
CASSQFPGQGVYYGYTF
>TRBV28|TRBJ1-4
CASRAGFNEKLFF
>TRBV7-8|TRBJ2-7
CASSLGLAVTSSYEQYF
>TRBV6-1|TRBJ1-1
CASSEASGARGTEAFF
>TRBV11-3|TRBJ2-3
CASSQRTSGSTDTQYF
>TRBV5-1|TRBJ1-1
CASSLVIGTGVTEAFF
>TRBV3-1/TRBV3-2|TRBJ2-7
CASSQDSQRPVYEQYF
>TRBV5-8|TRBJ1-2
CASSLGFYGYTF
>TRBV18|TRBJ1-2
CASSPQGDYGYTF
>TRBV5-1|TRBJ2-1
CASSLGQDPYNEQFF
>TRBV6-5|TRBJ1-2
CASSYSRQGGGYTF
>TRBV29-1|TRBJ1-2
CSVESGSGYTF
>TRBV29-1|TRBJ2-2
CSVGEGANTGELFF
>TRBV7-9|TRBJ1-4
CASSLGQGNEKLFF
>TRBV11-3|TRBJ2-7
CASSFDGLAGPNEQYF
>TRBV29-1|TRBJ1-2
CSVRTGEYDGYTF
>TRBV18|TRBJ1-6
CASSQGSTGQGAETLHF
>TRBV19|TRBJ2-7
CASNTGPLYEQYF
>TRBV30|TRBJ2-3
CAWSLEGTGNPTQYF
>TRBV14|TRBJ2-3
CASSQDLRGSTDTQYF
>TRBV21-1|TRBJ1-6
CASSKWGGGQSYNSPLHF